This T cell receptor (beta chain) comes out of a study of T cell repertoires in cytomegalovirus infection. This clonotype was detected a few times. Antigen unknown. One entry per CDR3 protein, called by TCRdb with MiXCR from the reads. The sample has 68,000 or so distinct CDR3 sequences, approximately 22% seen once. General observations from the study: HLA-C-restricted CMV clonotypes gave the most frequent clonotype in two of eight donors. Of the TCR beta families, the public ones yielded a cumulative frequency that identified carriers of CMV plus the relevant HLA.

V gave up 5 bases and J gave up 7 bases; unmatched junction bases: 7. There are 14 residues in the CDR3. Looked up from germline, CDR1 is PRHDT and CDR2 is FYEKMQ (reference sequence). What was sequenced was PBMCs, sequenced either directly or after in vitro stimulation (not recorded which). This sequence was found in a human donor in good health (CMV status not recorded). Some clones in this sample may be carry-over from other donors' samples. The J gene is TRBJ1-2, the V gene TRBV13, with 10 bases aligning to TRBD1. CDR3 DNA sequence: TGTGCCAGCAGCCCCCGGGACAGGGGATCTGGCTACACCTTC. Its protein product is CASSPRDRGSGYTF.